This T cell receptor beta chain was sequenced for a study of T cells in Graves' hyperthyroidism and ophthalmopathy. Study conclusions and caveats: A model built on 13 V-J features separated ophthalmopathy from stable hyperthyroidism.

Concerning this clonotype itself: The antigen is unknown.

V shed 4 bases, J shed 3 bases, and the junction held 4 bases outside the gene matches. From germline, CDR1 is MNHGY and CDR2 SVAAGI. The CDR3 runs to 15 residues. From 10 ml of fresh peripheral blood, PBMCs were isolated. The CDR3 regions of TCR beta were amplified from RNA transcripts. The primer set for the first-round RT-PCR of the TCR CDR3 was HTBI. TCRdb analysed the multiplex PCR reads with MiXCR anew, one entry per CDR3 protein. The sample yields 650,000 to 750,000 distinct CDR3 sequences, 13% to 15% seen once. The receptor was derived from a young woman with Graves' hyperthyroidism. Material: blood. V and J are TRBV6-9 and TRBJ1-1, with 11 bases identical to TRBD1. The CDR3 region has the DNA TGTGCCAGCAGTTCCCCGGGACAGGGGGACACTGAAGCTTTCTTT. Amino acid sequence: CASSSPGQGDTEAFF.